The subject of this entry is one T cell receptor (beta chain). A junction boundary mismatches the germline segment, possibly from a read error. There are 14 residues in the CDR3. Germline V gene sequence: CDR1 SGDLS, CDR2 YYNGEE. Researchers took blood at baseline, on cycle 4 day 1, and on cycle 7 day 1. TCRdb's table, derived via immunoSEQ multiplex PCR, lists solely in-frame clones and lacks some. The repertoire has 30,000 to 35,000 clones, about 76% of them found once; the top ten carry roughly 1.4%. These data belong to a study of OX40 agonist ivuxolimab in advanced cancers. Study at large: Ivuxolimab is an agonistic anti-OX40 (CD134) antibody, and patients were treated with it.

J is TRBJ1-1 and V is TRBV9; possibly TRBD1 for D (6 bases). The source is an adult with an advanced solid tumor such as melanoma, head and neck, liver or kidney cancer. The sample consisted of CD4+ or CD8+ T cells sorted from blood, taken in a trial of the OX40 agonist ivuxolimab. CDR3 protein: CASTVGQLNTEAFF. The CDR3 DNA reads as TGTGCCAGCACCGTAGGACAGCTGAACACTGAAGCTTTCTTT.